The entry below gives a single T cell receptor (beta chain) sequence along with its context. Its specificity is not known. The CDR3 carries no conserved terminal phenylalanine or tryptophan, so it likely arises from a read error. No DNA is shown, since the ends of the CDR3 on it are uncertain; the CDR3 is the one TCRdb lists. Use of 60 Vbeta and 13 Jbeta primers characterized the PCR. Data came from immunoSEQ multiplex PCR; TCRdb stores just in-frame clones and leaves some out. The sample yields under 100,000 clones, over 9.5% seen once. The data originate from a study of cytomegalovirus exposure and HLA in healthy donors. General study findings and limits: Across all donors, roughly uniform sequencing depth was an assumption of the presence/absence analyses. A later analysis linked fewer than 20,000 TCR beta sequences to HLA alleles at 0.05 false discovery rate.

The length of the CDR3 is 14 amino acids, counting both ends. The germline V gene has CDR1 GTSNPN and CDR2 SVGIG (reference sequence). The specimen sequenced was PBMCs. This TCR came from a man aged 55 to 70 in good health and CMV-seropositive. The V and J genes are TRBV30 and TRBJ1-4. This CDR3 is CAWGRRGLNEKMFL.